The present entry profiles one T cell receptor (beta chain) with its context. Other DNA sequences of this sample code for an identical CDR3. Assignments of participants to cohorts depended upon their own reported clinical history. The trim removed 4 bases at V and 5 bases at J, leaving 1 base unmatched. Germline V CDR1 and CDR2: SGHRS, YFSETQ. The CDR3 runs 13 residues. In the original workflow: The authors estimated nucleated cell counts from reference gene primer amplification. Method: immunoSEQ multiplex PCR; TCRdb's copy keeps in-frame clones and lacks some. The D gene and trimming were derived from the DNA, and the V and J assignments and clone size from that table. The sample has around 450,000 clones, 87% seen once; the top ten hold roughly 1.8%. The record originates from a study of blood T cell repertoires in COVID-19. Study information: The United States, Italy and Spain supplied acute and convalescent COVID-19 samples.

This TCR was recovered from a woman under 30 with acute COVID-19. The sequencing input was PBMCs or T cells enriched from blood (not recorded which). This chain joins TRBV5-1 and TRBJ2-7; 12 nucleotides line up with TRBD1. The CDR3 DNA follows: TGCGCCAGCAGCCGGGACAGGGGGCACGAGCAGTACTTC. This codes for CASSRDRGHEQYF.